This entry lists 32 T cell receptor beta chains sequenced from one sample in a study of blood T cell repertoires in COVID-19. TCRdb's copy holds only in-frame clones and misses some; the assay was immunoSEQ multiplex PCR. Of about 160,000 clones listed, about 90% were seen once; the top ten hold approximately 4.8%. Sequenced input: peripheral blood. The origin of the receptors is a man aged 30-40 years with COVID-19, enrolled during active disease.

The chain has TRBV7-6 and TRBJ1-2; D call uncertain. The CDR3 extends over 12 amino acids. Per the germline V gene, CDR1 is SGHVS and CDR2 is FNYEAQ. V was shortened by 4 bases and J by 4 bases, with 7 bases between the two germline ends. The CDR3 DNA sequence: TGTGCCAGCAGCTCCGGCGGCTATGGCTACACCTTC. As protein: CASSSGGYGYTF.

CDR3 region: CSASRDNPGETQYF. The CDR3, as DNA: TGCAGTGCTAGTCGGGACAACCCCGGGGAGACCCAGTACTTC. This chain links TRBV20-1 with TRBJ2-5; weak D call: TRBD1 (6 bases). In germline, CDR1 is DFQATT, CDR2 SNEGSKA (reference sequence). The CDR3 has 14 amino acids. Trimming shortened V by 3 bases and J by 5 bases, and 16 bases separated the two germline ends.

J is TRBJ2-2 and V is TRBV7-3; TRBD2 aligns across 11 bases. CDR3 length: 16 amino acids. V shed 5 bases and J 6 bases; nucleotides not matched to a gene: 8. Germline V gene sequence: CDR1 SGHTA, CDR2 FQGTGA. The CDR3 is CASSLLAGGPSGELFF. CDR3 nucleotides: TGTGCCAGCAGCCTATTAGCGGGGGGGCCGTCCGGGGAGCTGTTTTTT.

This clone has more than one count but fewer than ten. This chain joins TRBV7-9 and TRBJ2-1; a possible D gene is TRBD1 (5 bases). The CDR3 spans 15 residues. The germline V and J ends were trimmed by 5 bases and 3 bases, with 14 bases remaining between them. Germline CDR1 is SEHNR and CDR2 is FQNEAQ (reference sequence). The CDR3 here is CASSNRKRGYNEQFF. The CDR3 DNA reads as TGTGCCAGCAGCAACCGTAAAAGGGGCTACAATGAGCAGTTCTTC.

This clone appeared once. The rearrangement links TRBV11-2 to TRBJ2-7; 8 positions match TRBD2. Germline lookup yields CDR1 SGHAT and CDR2 FQNNGV. There are 16 residues in the CDR3. After removal of 6 bases from V and 4 bases from J, the junction contained 14 bases not matched to a gene. The chain's CDR3 is CASSFPQRGPTYEQYF. For the CDR3, the DNA is TGTGCCAGCAGTTTTCCCCAGCGGGGGCCTACTTACGAGCAGTACTTC.

This sequence joins TRBV18 and TRBJ1-3; a weak D match, TRBD1 (5 bases). The CDR3 length is 18 residues. V was clipped by 0 bases and J by 0 bases, with 15 bases between them. The germline V gene has CDR1 KGHSH and CDR2 LQKENI. CDR3: CASSPPGLRISSGNTIYF. CDR3 in DNA: TGTGCCAGCTCACCACCGGGACTGAGGATAAGCTCTGGAAACACCATATATTTT.

V and J are TRBV10-3 and TRBJ2-1, with D tentatively TRBD1 (6 bases). The CDR3 spans 16 residues. The V gene lost 3 bases and the J gene lost 3 bases, with 15 bases spanning the gap. Germline lookup yields CDR1 ENHRY and CDR2 SYGVKD. DNA for the CDR3: TGTGCCATCAGTGAACCGTGGCAGGGGCTCTACAATGAGCAGTTCTTC. This codes for CAISEPWQGLYNEQFF.

The J gene is TRBJ2-5, the V gene TRBV24-1; 8 bases line up with TRBD1. The CDR3 totals 15 residues. V shed 10 bases and J 2 bases; nucleotides not matched to a gene: 11. The germline CDR1 and CDR2 sequences are KGHDR and SFDVKD. CDR3 bases: TGTGCCACTGGCACTCCCGGACAGGGTCAAGAGACCCAGTACTTC. The encoded protein is CATGTPGQGQETQYF.

This clone was recorded once. V and J are TRBV28 and TRBJ2-3; 14 positions agree with TRBD2. J lost 6 bases, V lost 4 bases, and 9 bases had no gene match. The CDR3 contains 17 residues. Germline V CDR1 and CDR2: MDHEN, SYDVKM. CDR3 DNA: TGTGCCAGCAGTTCCTTGACTAGCGGGAGGGCCGGGGATACGCAGTATTTT. Amino acids: CASSSLTSGRAGDTQYF.

The chain links TRBV19 to TRBJ2-1, with 8 positions matching TRBD1. From germline, CDR1 is LNHDA and CDR2 SQIVND (reference sequence). The CDR3 extends over 16 amino acids. V trimming: 4 bases; J trimming: 3 bases; junction bases outside the gene matches: 8. The CDR3 loop reads CASSTLGQGHYNEQFF. Here the CDR3 DNA reads TGTGCCAGTAGTACCCTCGGACAGGGACACTACAATGAGCAGTTCTTC.

Comments on this clone: Distinct nucleotide sequences in the sample also encode this CDR3. The gene calls are TRBV7-3 and TRBJ2-3; 15 bases match TRBD2. Germline V gene lookup returns CDR1 SGHTA and CDR2 FQGTGA. The CDR3 has 16 residues. V trimming: 5 bases; J trimming: 3 bases; junction bases outside the gene matches: 3. Written as DNA, the CDR3 is TGTGCCAGCAGCCCTGGACTAGCGGGAGGGACAGATACGCAGTATTTT. This encodes CASSPGLAGGTDTQYF.

V and J are TRBV18 and TRBJ1-1; D remains unclear. Germline CDR1 is KGHSH and CDR2 is LQKENI. The CDR3 totals 15 residues. Trimming took off 3 bases at V and 4 bases at J, with 15 bases between the two ends. The CDR3 here is CASSPPSSGITEAFF. CDR3 DNA sequence: TGTGCCAGCTCACCCCCTTCTTCGGGGATCACTGAAGCTTTCTTT.

CDR3 amino acids: CASSPGTGPYNEQFF. CDR3 nucleotide sequence: TGTGCCAGCAGCCCCGGGACAGGGCCCTACAATGAGCAGTTCTTC. The chain joins TRBV7-2 to TRBJ2-1; the match to TRBD1 covers 9 bases. The germline gives CDR1 SGHTA, CDR2 FQGNSA. This CDR3 has 15 residues. V lost 5 bases, J lost 2 bases, and 4 bases stayed unmatched.

Points on this clone: The identical CDR3 is also encoded by other nucleotide sequences in the sample. The gene calls are TRBV5-1 and TRBJ1-1, with D hard to call. This CDR3 contains 14 residues. Germline CDR1 reads SGHRS; CDR2 reads YFSETQ. Between the trimmed V and J ends, which lost 0 bases and 1 base, there was a span of 7 bases. In DNA form, the CDR3 reads TGCGCCAGCAGCTTGGGGAGGGCGAACACTGAAGCTTTCTTT. Protein sequence: CASSLGRANTEAFF.

The chain carries TRBV4-3 and TRBJ2-3; 7 bases fit TRBD2. This CDR3 has 18 residues. Germline CDR1 and CDR2: LGHNA and YSLEER. V dropped 3 bases and J dropped 3; count of bases not matched to a gene: 15. CDR3 DNA: TGCGCCAGCAGCCAGATATTCGCGGTGGGGGGGGAAACAGATACGCAGTATTTT. It specifies CASSQIFAVGGETDTQYF.

The chain couples TRBV4-1 to TRBJ2-7, with D tentatively TRBD2 (6 bases). Trimming removed 3 bases at V and 2 bases at J, with 11 bases between. There are 14 residues in the CDR3. Germline CDR1 and CDR2: MGHRA and YSYEKL. For the CDR3, the DNA is TGCGCCAGCAGCCAGGGTAGCGGCACCTACGAGCAGTACTTC. This sequence encodes CASSQGSGTYEQYF.

The chain links TRBV7-9 to TRBJ2-7, with D possibly matching TRBD1 (5 bases). Trimming removed 4 bases at V and 5 bases at J, with 9 bases between. The CDR3 consists of 12 residues. The germline CDR1 and CDR2 sequences are SEHNR and FQNEAQ (reference sequence). CDR3 loop: CASSSGFHEQYF. In nucleotides, the CDR3 is TGTGCCAGCAGCTCAGGGTTCCACGAGCAGTACTTC. Full variable domain (rest looked up from reference TRBV7-9 and TRBJ2-7): DTGVSQNPRHKITKRGQNVTFRCDPISEHNRLYWYRQTLGQGPEFLTYFQNEAQLEKSRLLSDRFSAERPKGSFSTLEIQRTEQGDSAMYLCASSSGFHEQYFGPGTRLTVT.

The chain recombines TRBV6-2 or TRBV6-3 with TRBJ2-1; TRBD2 might be the D (5 bases). Trimming pared 6 bases from V and 9 bases from J, leaving 24 bases between. The CDR3 runs to 16 residues. The germline V gene encodes CDR1 MNHEY and CDR2 SVGEGT. CDR3 sequence (DNA): TGTGCCAGCAGCTTCCGGCAGGCGGGCCGCGGGTTTGAGCAGTTCTTC. It codes for CASSFRQAGRGFEQFF.

The V gene is TRBV6-5, the J gene TRBJ1-1; 10 bases fit TRBD1. J was trimmed by 5 bases and V by 10 bases; bases with no gene match: 7. This CDR3 is built from 13 residues. Germline V CDR1 and CDR2: MNHEY, SVGAGI. CDR3 residues: CANSGQGITEAFF. The CDR3 nucleotides are TGTGCCAACTCGGGACAGGGGATAACTGAAGCTTTCTTT.

This chain uses TRBV16 with TRBJ1-6, with D possibly matching TRBD1 (5 bases). This CDR3 contains 15 residues. With 5 bases removed from V and 7 bases from J, the gap between germline ends came to 15 bases. Germline V CDR1 and CDR2: KGHSY, FQNENV. CDR3 nucleotides: TGTGCCAGCAGCAGCTCGGGACTTGGGAATTCACCCCTCCACTTT. Amino acid sequence: CASSSSGLGNSPLHF.

The V gene is TRBV7-8, the J gene TRBJ2-1, with 7 bases fitting TRBD1. The CDR3 is made up of 17 amino acids. Trimming removed 4 bases from V and 1 base from J; junction bases left unmatched: 10. Germline V gives CDR1 SGHVS, CDR2 FQNEAQ. This CDR3 reads CASSSSITGVSYNEQFF. In nucleotides, the CDR3 is TGTGCCAGCAGCTCTTCAATAACAGGGGTTTCCTACAATGAGCAGTTCTTC.

CDR3 nucleotide sequence: TGCGCCAGCAGTGCCAGGGAGGGGACTAATGAAAAACTGTTTTTT. Translated, it gives CASSAREGTNEKLFF. The chain couples TRBV10-2 to TRBJ1-4, with D perhaps TRBD1 (5 bases). Germline V gene sequence: CDR1 WSHSY, CDR2 SAAADI. The CDR3 is 15 residues long. V was clipped by 4 bases and J by 2 bases, with 11 bases between them.

The chain uses TRBV19 and TRBJ2-7, with 9 bases identical to TRBD1. The CDR3 covers 13 residues. V lost 5 bases, J lost 3 bases, and 2 bases stayed unmatched. Germline V gives CDR1 LNHDA, CDR2 SQIVND (reference sequence). In DNA, the CDR3 is TGTGCCAGTAGTCAGGACAGGGGCTACGAGCAGTACTTC. Translating it yields CASSQDRGYEQYF.

The rearrangement joins TRBV23-1 to TRBJ2-3, with D tentatively TRBD1 (6 bases). TRBV23-1 belongs to the ORF category, with a function that is uncertain. This CDR3 has 15 amino acids. V lost 7 bases and J 2 bases, leaving 16 bases between the germline ends. The CDR3 region has the DNA TGCGCCAGCACTCCTACAGGGATGTACACAGATACGCAGTATTTT. This encodes CASTPTGMYTDTQYF.

This chain joins TRBV5-6 and TRBJ2-7, with D possibly TRBD2 on 6 matching bases. The ends were cut back, 6 bases at V and 0 bases at J, with 16 bases in the middle. Germline CDR1 is SGHDT and CDR2 is YYEEEE. The CDR3 spans 15 residues. The CDR3 DNA follows: TGTGCCAGCAACAACCGGGACTGGAACTCCTACGAGCAGTACTTC. Translated: CASNNRDWNSYEQYF.

The chain employs TRBV7-2 and TRBJ1-4; tentative D call: TRBD1 (6 bases). The CDR3 has 14 amino acids. CDR1 is SGHTA and CDR2 is FQGNSA in the germline V gene. V gave up 1 base and J gave up 13 bases, with 16 bases separating them. CDR3 sequence: CASSLEGTLESLFF. CDR3 sequence (DNA): TGTGCCAGCAGCTTAGAGGGGACATTGGAATCACTGTTTTTT.

CDR3 nucleotides: TGCGCCAGCAGCCTGGTGGACATGTGGAGAAATGAGCAGTTCTTC. This codes for CASSLVDMWRNEQFF. The chain is built from TRBV5-1 and TRBJ2-1; D possibly corresponds to TRBD1 (5 bases). Per germline, CDR1 SGHRS and CDR2 YFSETQ. Trimming removed 4 bases at V and 7 bases at J, with 18 bases between. This CDR3 is built from 15 residues.

This chain connects TRBV3-1 (or the pseudogene TRBV3-2) to TRBJ1-3, with 9 bases identical to TRBD1. The germline V gene encodes CDR1 LGHDT and CDR2 YNNKEL (reference sequence). The junction had 11 bases not matched to a gene; V was cut back by 2 bases and J by 0 bases. The CDR3 extends over 19 amino acids. For the CDR3, the DNA is TGTGCCAGCAGCCAATTGGGGACAGGGCCCGTATGCTCTGGAAACACCATATATTTT. It yields the protein CASSQLGTGPVCSGNTIYF.

The chain has TRBV11-3 and TRBJ1-1, with D possibly TRBD1 on 6 matching bases. Germline lookup yields CDR1 SGHNT and CDR2 YENEEA. CDR3 length equals 15 residues. Trimming took 5 bases from V and 5 from J, leaving 18 bases between them. CDR3 sequence reads: CASSPFVGQGTEAFF. The CDR3, as DNA: TGTGCCAGCAGCCCCTTTGTGGGGCAGGGGACTGAAGCTTTCTTT. The variable domain in full, with the rest retrieved from reference TRBV11-3 and TRBJ1-1, is EAGVVQSPRYKIIEKKQPVAFWCNPISGHNTLYWYLQNLGQGPELLIRYENEEAVDDSQLPKDRFSAERLKGVDSTLKIQPAELGDSAVYLCASSPFVGQGTEAFFGQGTRLTVV.

The gene calls are TRBV5-1 and TRBJ1-2; D is possibly TRBD1 (6 bases). The CDR3 has 18 amino acids. The V end was cut by 4 bases, the J end by 8 bases, with 30 bases between. Germline values: CDR1 SGHRS, CDR2 YFSETQ. The CDR3 DNA reads TGCGCCAGCAGCCCGGCCACCGGGACACCCTCCTTGTGGCCGGGCTACACCTTC. Translated: CASSPATGTPSLWPGYTF.

This chain links TRBV18 with TRBJ1-5, with 7 bases fitting TRBD1. The CDR3 is 18 amino acids. Germline V gives CDR1 KGHSH, CDR2 LQKENI. The V gene end was trimmed by 0 bases and the J gene end by 0 bases; junction bases not matched to a gene: 8. The CDR3 sequence is CASSPPMGDSLSNQPQHF. DNA for the CDR3: TGTGCCAGCTCACCACCAATGGGGGACAGCCTTAGCAATCAGCCCCAGCATTTT.

The chain has TRBV11-2 and TRBJ2-7; 7 nucleotides align to TRBD2. With V trimmed by 2 bases and J by 1 base, 11 bases remained unmatched. The CDR3 has 17 amino acids. Germline lookup yields CDR1 SGHAT and CDR2 FQNNGV. The CDR3, as DNA: TGTGCCAGCAGCTTAAAGGGCGGGGGTATCATTTCCTACGAGCAGTACTTC. This encodes CASSLKGGGIISYEQYF.